Following are 10 T cell receptor beta chains from one sample sequenced in a study of blood T cell repertoires in COVID-19. TCRdb's copy holds only in-frame clones and misses some; the assay was immunoSEQ multiplex PCR. The profile covers 400,000 to 550,000 clones, with roughly 87% appearing a single time and 1.5% to 2% taken by the ten largest. Sequenced: PBMCs or T cells enriched from blood (not recorded which). These receptors all stem from a woman aged 18 to 35 with acute COVID-19.

The rearrangement joins TRBV4-1 to TRBJ1-3; D possibly corresponds to TRBD1 (6 bases). Germline loops: CDR1 MGHRA, CDR2 YSYEKL. CDR3 size: 16 residues. Trimming cost V 0 bases and J 3 bases, with 12 bases left between them. The CDR3 here is CASSQERGAGGNTIYF. In DNA, the CDR3 is TGCGCCAGCAGCCAAGAGCGGGGGGCTGGTGGAAACACCATATATTTT.

V usage is TRBV5-1 and J usage is TRBJ2-7; D remains ambiguous. The CDR3 extends over 13 amino acids. Trimming cost V 1 base and J 0 bases, with 5 bases left between them. CDR1 is SGHRS, CDR2 YFSETQ, per germline. The CDR3 is CASSLTGSYEQYF. CDR3 DNA: TGCGCCAGCAGCTTGACCGGCTCCTACGAGCAGTACTTC.

The chain has TRBV5-1 and TRBJ2-3, with D perhaps matching TRBD1 (5 bases). This CDR3 is built from 14 residues. The ends were cut back, 3 bases at V and 1 base at J, with 9 bases in the middle. From germline, CDR1 is SGHRS and CDR2 YFSETQ. The CDR3 loop reads CASSSPQGTDTQYF. The CDR3 bases are TGCGCCAGCAGCTCCCCACAGGGCACAGATACGCAGTATTTT.

The genes are TRBV2 and TRBJ2-1; D is possibly TRBD2 (5 bases). With 0 bases removed from V and 6 bases from J, the gap between germline ends came to 6 bases. The CDR3 is made up of 13 amino acids. Germline V CDR1 and CDR2: SNHLY, FYNNEI. CDR3 DNA sequence: TGTGCCAGCAGTGAAGCCGAGGGCAATGAGCAGTTCTTC. Translation gives CASSEAEGNEQFF.

V is TRBV11-1 and J is TRBJ2-3, with 7 bases fitting TRBD2. The CDR3 runs to 14 residues. Unmatched junction bases numbered 2, after V lost 2 bases and J lost 3 bases. The germline V gene has CDR1 SGHAT and CDR2 FQDESV (reference sequence). Written as DNA, the CDR3 is TGTGCCAGCAGCTTACGGGAGGAGACAGATACGCAGTATTTT. It codes for CASSLREETDTQYF.

The chain has TRBV29-1 and TRBJ2-3; 13 bases map to TRBD2. Per germline, CDR1 SQVTM and CDR2 ANQGSEA. The CDR3 extends over 15 amino acids. V lost 3 bases and J lost 1; bases outside the gene matches: 1. The CDR3 DNA is TGCAGCGTTGATGGACTAGCGGGAGGCACAGATACGCAGTATTTT. Residues: CSVDGLAGGTDTQYF.

The chain recombines TRBV30 with TRBJ2-5, with 7 bases identical to TRBD2. In germline, CDR1 is GTSNPN, CDR2 SVGIG (reference sequence). Trimming removed 2 bases from V and 1 base from J; junction bases left unmatched: 7. The CDR3 runs to 15 residues. The CDR3, as DNA: TGTGCCTGGAGTCGTCCGGCGGGGGTCCAAGAGACCCAGTACTTC. Residues: CAWSRPAGVQETQYF.

This chain connects TRBV9 to TRBJ1-3; D may be TRBD1 (6 bases). Germline V CDR1 and CDR2: SGDLS, YYNGEE. This CDR3 has 18 amino acids. Trimming removed 0 bases at V and 3 bases at J, with 19 bases between. The CDR3 sequence: CASSVATVGGGSGNTIYF. CDR3 DNA sequence: TGTGCCAGCAGCGTAGCTACCGTAGGGGGAGGGAGTGGAAACACCATATATTTT.

The rearrangement links TRBV7-8 to TRBJ1-5; 7 bases fit TRBD1. CDR1 is SGHVS, CDR2 FQNEAQ, per germline. The CDR3 has 15 amino acids. V gave up 5 bases and J gave up 5 bases; unmatched junction bases: 9. CDR3 in amino acids: CASSPTGSGDQPQHF. The CDR3 DNA sequence: TGTGCCAGCAGCCCGACAGGGTCGGGGGATCAGCCCCAGCATTTT. Combining the CDR3 with reference TRBV7-8 and TRBJ1-5 gives the whole variable domain GAGVSQSPRYKVAKRGQDVALRCDPISGHVSLFWYQQALGQGPEFLTYFQNEAQLDKSGLPSDRFFAERPEGSVSTLKIQRTQQEDSAVYLCASSPTGSGDQPQHFGDGTRLSIL.

The gene calls are TRBV9 and TRBJ2-3; the match to TRBD2 covers 7 bases. The CDR3 spans 15 residues. V lost 1 base, J lost 0 bases, and 2 bases stayed unmatched. From germline, CDR1 is SGDLS and CDR2 YYNGEE. The CDR3 DNA reads as TGTGCCAGCAGCGTAAGCGGGAAGAGCACAGATACGCAGTATTTT. Protein product: CASSVSGKSTDTQYF.